These T cell receptor beta chains were read from a single sample in a study of blood T cell repertoires in COVID-19. Clones were read by immunoSEQ multiplex PCR, and TCRdb kept only the in-frame ones, dropping some. Among about 220,000 clones listed, 65% to 90% were seen once. The sequencing sample was made of peripheral blood. The receptors here all came from a man in his forties or fifties with active or convalescent COVID-19. CDR3s include the opening cysteine and the closing phenylalanine or tryptophan. The order of the fields is V gene, clone size, CDR3 length, D gene, J gene, CDR3 protein, CDR3 DNA. A D gene is named only where the DNA matches it firmly. Clone size, where shown, is once, few, many, or a class for clones that have expanded.

>TRBV9|.|14|.|TRBJ2-5
CASSPLRQQETQYF
TGTGCCAGCAGCCCTTTGCGACAGCAAGAGACCCAGTACTTC
>TRBV28|.|15|TRBD1|TRBJ1-5
CASSLTNRGRQPQHF
TGTGCCAGCAGTTTAACAAACAGGGGGCGTCAGCCCCAGCATTTT
>TRBV2|.|14|.|TRBJ1-2
CASSYSSSNYGYTF
TGTGCCAGCAGTTACAGTTCCTCTAACTATGGCTACACCTTC
>TRBV7-2|.|14|.|TRBJ1-2
CASSLAQRGYGYTF
TGTGCCAGCAGCTTGGCACAAAGGGGCTATGGCTACACCTTC
>TRBV5-1|.|14|TRBD1|TRBJ2-3
CASSRGQGPDTQYF
TGCGCCAGCAGCCGGGGACAGGGGCCAGATACGCAGTATTTT
>TRBV7-6|.|16|TRBD2|TRBJ2-3
CASSLNGGAPADTQYF
TGTGCCAGCAGCTTGAACGGGGGGGCCCCGGCAGATACGCAGTATTTT
>TRBV28|.|14|.|TRBJ1-2
CASSFPRQNYGYTF
TGTGCCAGCAGTTTTCCCCGACAGAACTATGGCTACACCTTC
>TRBV18|.|13|.|TRBJ2-7
CASSPAGSYEQYF
TGTGCCAGCTCACCTGCGGGGTCCTACGAGCAGTACTTC
>TRBV18|.|15|.|TRBJ1-4
CASSPPSSTWEKLFF
TGTGCCAGCTCACCACCGAGTTCAACTTGGGAAAAACTGTTTTTT
>TRBV6-6|.|16|TRBD1|TRBJ1-5
CASSRTMTGPNQPQHF
TGTGCCAGCAGTCGAACCATGACAGGGCCGAATCAGCCCCAGCATTTT
>TRBV18|.|14|TRBD1|TRBJ1-6
CASSPSGQGSPLHF
TGTGCCAGCTCACCATCGGGACAGGGCTCACCCCTCCACTTT
>TRBV18|.|16|.|TRBJ1-4
CASSPVGLRRGEKLFF
TGTGCCAGCTCACCTGTCGGACTCCGGAGGGGTGAAAAACTGTTTTTT
>TRBV6-2/TRBV6-3|once|13|.|TRBJ2-7
CASSNGGFYEQYF
TGTGCCAGCAGTAACGGGGGTTTTTACGAGCAGTACTTC
>TRBV9|once|15|TRBD2|TRBJ2-5
CASSPPLAGGETQYF
TGTGCCAGCAGCCCCCCTCTAGCGGGAGGGGAGACCCAGTACTTC
>TRBV5-6|.|12|.|TRBJ2-7
CASSFRVYEQYF
TGTGCCAGCAGCTTCAGGGTCTACGAGCAGTACTTC
>TRBV18|.|14|.|TRBJ1-1
CASSLLGGGTEAFF
TGTGCCAGCTCACTTTTGGGGGGAGGAACTGAAGCTTTCTTT
>TRBV20-1|.|15|TRBD1|TRBJ2-2
CSASGDRGNTGELFF
TGCAGTGCTAGTGGTGACAGGGGGAACACCGGGGAGCTGTTTTTT
>TRBV28|.|16|TRBD2|TRBJ2-1
CASSRAGSLSYNEQFF
TGTGCCAGCAGTCGAGCGGGATCTTTGTCCTACAATGAGCAGTTCTTC
>TRBV28|.|16|.|TRBJ2-4
CASSFLGTLAKNIQYF
TGTGCCAGCAGTTTTCTAGGTACGCTAGCCAAAAACATTCAGTACTTC
>TRBV29-1|.|13|.|TRBJ1-2
CSVETGLSYGYTF
TGCAGCGTTGAAACAGGGTTAAGCTATGGCTACACCTTC
>TRBV5-8|.|13|.|TRBJ1-6
CASSLLHNSPLHF
TGTGCCAGCAGCTTACTTCATAATTCACCCCTCCACTTT